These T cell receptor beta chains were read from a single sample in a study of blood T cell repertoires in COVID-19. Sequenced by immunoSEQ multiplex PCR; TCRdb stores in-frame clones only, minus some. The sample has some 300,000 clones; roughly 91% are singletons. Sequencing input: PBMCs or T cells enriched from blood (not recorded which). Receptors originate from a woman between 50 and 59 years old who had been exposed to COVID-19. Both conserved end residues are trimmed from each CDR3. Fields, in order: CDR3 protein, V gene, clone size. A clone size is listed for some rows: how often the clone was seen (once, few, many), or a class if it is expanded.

CDR3: ASSFRDRASYEQY
V: TRBV27
size: -

CDR3: ATSAQGANGELF
V: TRBV24-1
size: once

CDR3: ASSLGEPNRSYEQY
V: TRBV7-2
size: -

CDR3: ASGQVINQPQH
V: TRBV27
size: -

CDR3: ASSSGTANYGYT
V: TRBV5-6
size: -

CDR3: ASSIGLNTGELF
V: TRBV19
size: -

CDR3: ASSLGTGNYEQY
V: TRBV4-2
size: -

CDR3: ASHNRQGRATGELF
V: TRBV28
size: -

CDR3: ASSLRQEIPNTEAF
V: TRBV28
size: -

CDR3: ASSSDSFYEQY
V: TRBV19
size: -

CDR3: ASSQGTGDDGELF
V: TRBV4-2
size: -

CDR3: ASSSYSGNTIY
V: TRBV7-2
size: -

CDR3: ASSLSGTGGMNTEAF
V: TRBV11-3
size: -

CDR3: AWSSQGKGSPLH
V: TRBV30
size: -

CDR3: ASSLVQGRGNTIY
V: TRBV11-2
size: -

CDR3: ASSYRERTGELF
V: TRBV6-5
size: -

CDR3: ASGRGGGYT
V: TRBV12-3/TRBV12-4
size: -

CDR3: ASMGSSYNSPLH
V: TRBV7-2
size: -

CDR3: ASSAQPGDNSPLH
V: TRBV9
size: -

CDR3: ASSSRISETQY
V: TRBV5-4
size: -

CDR3: ASSTRDRGRDGYT
V: TRBV19
size: -

CDR3: ASSQDGTGVNYEQY
V: TRBV4-1
size: -

CDR3: ASNRDRGVQPQH
V: TRBV2
size: -

CDR3: ASRADRGSFNGYT
V: TRBV2
size: -

CDR3: ASSARLAGGPGEQF
V: TRBV11-3
size: once

CDR3: ASSPKQGAHQPQH
V: TRBV28
size: -

CDR3: ASRQKADKTYEQY
V: TRBV19
size: -

CDR3: ASTGSLHLAF
V: TRBV12-3/TRBV12-4
size: -

CDR3: ASMDLGTGLDEQF
V: TRBV21-1
size: -

CDR3: SVEIPGKSSEAF
V: TRBV29-1
size: -

CDR3: ASRGTFYSNQPQH
V: TRBV6-5
size: -

CDR3: ASSERLAGTYTDTQY
V: TRBV7-2
size: -

CDR3: ASSLVMGAGKSNSPLH
V: TRBV7-8
size: -

CDR3: ASSPGGGKIGELF
V: TRBV27
size: -

CDR3: ASSLRGQGHTEAF
V: TRBV2
size: -

CDR3: ASSLAIATVGAGDPDTQY
V: TRBV5-1
size: once

CDR3: ASSDSRRNRDSYNEQF
V: TRBV6-4
size: -

CDR3: ASSLWETYEQY
V: TRBV7-2
size: -

CDR3: ASSYSLGANVLT
V: TRBV6-5
size: -

CDR3: ASSPQGNSYEQY
V: TRBV5-4
size: once

CDR3: ASSQVQVGAGGGTGELF
V: TRBV4-2
size: -

CDR3: ASSGEGGGNQPQH
V: TRBV2
size: -

CDR3: SGSPGQGTGELF
V: TRBV29-1
size: few